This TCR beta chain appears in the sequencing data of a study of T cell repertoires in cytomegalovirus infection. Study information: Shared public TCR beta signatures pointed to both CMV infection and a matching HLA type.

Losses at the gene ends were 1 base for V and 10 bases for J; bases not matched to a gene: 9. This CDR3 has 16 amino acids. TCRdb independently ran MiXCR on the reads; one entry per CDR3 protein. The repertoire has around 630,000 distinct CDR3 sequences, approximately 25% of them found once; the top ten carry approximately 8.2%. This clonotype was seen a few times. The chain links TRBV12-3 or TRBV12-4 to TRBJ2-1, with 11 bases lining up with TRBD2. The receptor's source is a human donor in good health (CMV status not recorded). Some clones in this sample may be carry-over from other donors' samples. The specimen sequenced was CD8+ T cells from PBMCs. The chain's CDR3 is CASSLVVGTSGQEQFF. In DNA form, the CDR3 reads TGTGCCAGCAGTTTAGTAGTCGGGACTAGCGGCCAGGAGCAGTTCTTC.